This T cell receptor beta chain was found in a study of CD8 T cells in Susac syndrome. Isolation of CD8+ and CD4+ T cells was performed negatively, whereas enrichment of TEMRA cells was done by FACS. RNA was extracted with the RNeasy kit, and a quantity of about 0.5 to 1 ug was reverse transcribed using random hexamers. MiXCR was run by TCRdb on the immunoSEQ multiplex PCR reads, yielding one entry per CDR3 protein. The table has 170,000 or so distinct CDR3 sequences, roughly 92% seen once; the top ten hold 0.1% to 0.13%. This CDR3 has 15 amino acids. Germline V lookup: CDR1 KGHSH, CDR2 LQKENI. Trimming cost V 4 bases and J 2 bases; bases outside gene matches: 6.

The origin of this receptor is a human donor with Susac syndrome. The chain combines TRBV18 with TRBJ2-3, with 7 bases lining up with TRBD1. Sequencing used CD4+ T cells from PBMCs. Here the CDR3 reads CASSLRDSYTDTQYF. The DNA of the CDR3 is TGTGCCAGCTCACTCAGGGACAGCTACACAGATACGCAGTATTTT. Using reference TRBV18 and TRBJ2-3 for the parts outside the CDR3, the full variable domain is NAGVMQNPRHLVRRRGQEARLRCSPMKGHSHVYWYRQLPEEGLKFMVYLQKENIIDESGMPKERFSAEFPKEGPSILRIQQVVRGDSAAYFCASSLRDSYTDTQYFGPGTRLTVL.